This entry is about one T cell receptor beta chain. As processed by the authors: Scientists estimated how many nucleated cells there were by amplifying reference gene primers. The data were produced by immunoSEQ multiplex PCR, yet TCRdb's version contains in-frame clones alone and is incomplete. V, J and clone size derive from that table, while D and trimming were established from the DNA sequence. The sample carries roughly 280,000 clones, over 80% recorded once. V shed 1 base and J 8 bases; nucleotides not matched to a gene: 6. The CDR3 is made up of 15 amino acids. Germline CDR1 and CDR2: LGHDT and YNNKEL (reference sequence). These data are taken from a study of blood T cell repertoires in COVID-19. Whole-study context: From the United States, Italy and Spain came samples of acute and convalescent COVID-19. T cells, B-cell-depleted T cells, or PBMCs supplied cDNA or gDNA.

The V call is TRBV3-1 (or the pseudogene TRBV3-2), the J call TRBJ2-1; TRBD2 aligns across 9 bases. The sequenced material came from peripheral blood. This receptor was taken from a man between 60 and 70 years old who had recovered from COVID-19. CDR3 bases: TGTGCCAGCAGCCAAGCACCCAGCGGGGGGTATGAGCAGTTCTTC. Its protein product is CASSQAPSGGYEQFF.